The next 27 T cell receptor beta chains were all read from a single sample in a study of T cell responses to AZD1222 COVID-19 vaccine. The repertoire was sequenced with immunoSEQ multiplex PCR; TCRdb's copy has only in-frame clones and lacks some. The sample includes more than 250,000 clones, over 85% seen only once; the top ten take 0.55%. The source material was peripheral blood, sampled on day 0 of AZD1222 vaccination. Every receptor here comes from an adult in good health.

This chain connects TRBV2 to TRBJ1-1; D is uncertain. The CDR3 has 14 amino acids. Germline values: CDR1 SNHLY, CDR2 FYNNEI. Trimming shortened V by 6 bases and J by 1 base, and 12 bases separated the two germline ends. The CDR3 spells CASRKDAGNTEAFF. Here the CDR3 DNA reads TGTGCCAGCAGGAAGGACGCGGGGAACACTGAAGCTTTCTTT.

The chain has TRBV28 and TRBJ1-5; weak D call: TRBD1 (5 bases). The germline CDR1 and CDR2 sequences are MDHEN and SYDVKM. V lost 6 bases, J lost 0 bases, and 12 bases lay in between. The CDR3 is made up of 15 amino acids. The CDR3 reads CASRRDFYSNQPQHF. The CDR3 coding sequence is TGTGCCAGCAGACGGGACTTCTATAGCAATCAGCCCCAGCATTTT.

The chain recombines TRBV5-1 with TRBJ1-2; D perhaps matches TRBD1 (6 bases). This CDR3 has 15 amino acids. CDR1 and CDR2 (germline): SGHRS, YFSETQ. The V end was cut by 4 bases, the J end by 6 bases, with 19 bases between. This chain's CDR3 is CASSPDPRGPDGYTF. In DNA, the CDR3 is TGCGCCAGCAGCCCAGACCCCAGGGGCCCCGATGGCTACACCTTC.

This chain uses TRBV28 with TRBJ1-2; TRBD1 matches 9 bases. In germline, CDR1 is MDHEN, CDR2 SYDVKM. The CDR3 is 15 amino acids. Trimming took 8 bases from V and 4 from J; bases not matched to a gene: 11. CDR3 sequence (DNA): TGTGCCAGCGGATCTAACGGACAGGGGATCTATGGCTACACCTTC. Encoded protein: CASGSNGQGIYGYTF.

The CDR3, as DNA: TGCGCCAGCAGCCAATGGGCTTCGGCGGTGGAGACCCAGTACTTC. Amino acid sequence: CASSQWASAVETQYF. J is TRBJ2-5 and V is TRBV4-3; D remains ambiguous. In germline, CDR1 is LGHNA, CDR2 YSLEER. This CDR3 is 15 amino acids long. V gave up 2 bases and J gave up 5 bases, with 15 bases separating them.

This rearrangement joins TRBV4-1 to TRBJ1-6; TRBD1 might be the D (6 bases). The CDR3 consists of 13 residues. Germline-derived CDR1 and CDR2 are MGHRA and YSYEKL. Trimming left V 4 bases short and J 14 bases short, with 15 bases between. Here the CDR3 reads CASSPLQGEALHF. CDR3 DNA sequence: TGCGCCAGCAGCCCCCTACAGGGTGAGGCCCTCCACTTT.

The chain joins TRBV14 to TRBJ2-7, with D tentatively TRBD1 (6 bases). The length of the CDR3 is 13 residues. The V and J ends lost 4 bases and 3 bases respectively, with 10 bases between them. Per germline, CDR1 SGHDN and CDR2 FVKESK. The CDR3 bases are TGTGCCAGCAGCCCCGACAGGTACTACGAGCAGTACTTC. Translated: CASSPDRYYEQYF. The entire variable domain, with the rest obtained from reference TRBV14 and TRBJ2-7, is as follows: EAGVTQFPSHSVIEKGQTVTLRCDPISGHDNLYWYRRVMGKEIKFLLHFVKESKQDESGMPNNRFLAERTGGTYSTLKVQPAELEDSGVYFCASSPDRYYEQYFGPGTRLTVT.

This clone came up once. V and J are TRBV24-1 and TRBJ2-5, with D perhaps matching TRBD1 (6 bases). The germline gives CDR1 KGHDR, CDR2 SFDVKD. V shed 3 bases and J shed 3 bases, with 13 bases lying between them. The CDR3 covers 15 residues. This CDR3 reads CATSDDRQDKETQYF. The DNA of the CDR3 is TGTGCCACCAGTGATGACCGACAGGACAAAGAGACCCAGTACTTC.

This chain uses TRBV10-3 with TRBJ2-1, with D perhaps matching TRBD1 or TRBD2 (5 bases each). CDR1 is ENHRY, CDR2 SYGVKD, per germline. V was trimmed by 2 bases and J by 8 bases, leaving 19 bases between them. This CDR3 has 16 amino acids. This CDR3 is CAISEDAWDAEDEQFF. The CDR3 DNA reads TGTGCCATCAGTGAGGATGCCTGGGACGCTGAGGATGAGCAGTTCTTC.

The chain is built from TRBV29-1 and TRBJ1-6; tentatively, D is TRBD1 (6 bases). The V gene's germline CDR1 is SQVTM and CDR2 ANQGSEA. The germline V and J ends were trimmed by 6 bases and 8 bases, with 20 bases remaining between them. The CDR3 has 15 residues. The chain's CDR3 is CSVRVNRDRDSPLHF. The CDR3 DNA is TGCAGCGTCAGGGTCAACAGGGACCGTGATTCACCCCTCCACTTT.

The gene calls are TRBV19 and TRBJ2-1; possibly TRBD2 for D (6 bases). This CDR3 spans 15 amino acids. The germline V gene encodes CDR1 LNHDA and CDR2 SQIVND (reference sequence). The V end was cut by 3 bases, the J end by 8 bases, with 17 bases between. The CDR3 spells CASSISGLQSHEQFF. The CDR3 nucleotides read TGTGCCAGTAGTATTTCGGGACTCCAATCCCATGAGCAGTTCTTC.

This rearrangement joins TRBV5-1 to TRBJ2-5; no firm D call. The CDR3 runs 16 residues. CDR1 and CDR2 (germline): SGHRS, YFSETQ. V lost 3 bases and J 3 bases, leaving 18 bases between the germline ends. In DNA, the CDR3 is TGCGCCAGCAGCTCCAAGGGAAGGGATGGAGAAGAGACCCAGTACTTC. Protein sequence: CASSSKGRDGEETQYF. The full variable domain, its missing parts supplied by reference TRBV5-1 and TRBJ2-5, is KAGVTQTPRYLIKTRGQQVTLSCSPISGHRSVSWYQQTPGQGLQFLFEYFSETQRNKGNFPGRFSGRQFSNSRSEMNVSTLELGDSALYLCASSSKGRDGEETQYFGPGTRLLVL.

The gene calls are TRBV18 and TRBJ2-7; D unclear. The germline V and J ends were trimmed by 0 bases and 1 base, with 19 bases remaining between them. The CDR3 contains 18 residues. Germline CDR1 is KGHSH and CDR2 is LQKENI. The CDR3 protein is CASSPPNLTRWLSYEQYF. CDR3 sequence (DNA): TGTGCCAGCTCACCACCTAATTTAACGCGGTGGCTTTCCTACGAGCAGTACTTC. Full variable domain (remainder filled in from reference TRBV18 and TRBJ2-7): NAGVMQNPRHLVRRRGQEARLRCSPMKGHSHVYWYRQLPEEGLKFMVYLQKENIIDESGMPKERFSAEFPKEGPSILRIQQVVRGDSAAYFCASSPPNLTRWLSYEQYFGPGTRLTVT.

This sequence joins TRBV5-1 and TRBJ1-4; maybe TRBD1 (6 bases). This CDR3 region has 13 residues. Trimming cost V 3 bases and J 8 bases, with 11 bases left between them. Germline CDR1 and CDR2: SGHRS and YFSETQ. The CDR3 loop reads CASSSQGQEKLFF. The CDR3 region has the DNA TGCGCCAGCAGCTCACAGGGTCAAGAAAAACTGTTTTTT. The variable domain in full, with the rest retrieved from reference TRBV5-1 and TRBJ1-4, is KAGVTQTPRYLIKTRGQQVTLSCSPISGHRSVSWYQQTPGQGLQFLFEYFSETQRNKGNFPGRFSGRQFSNSRSEMNVSTLELGDSALYLCASSSQGQEKLFFGSGTQLSVL.

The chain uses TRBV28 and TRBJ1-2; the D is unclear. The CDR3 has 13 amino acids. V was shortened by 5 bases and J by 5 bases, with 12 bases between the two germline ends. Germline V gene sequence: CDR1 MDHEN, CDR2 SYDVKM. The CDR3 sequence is CASSNLPSYGYTF. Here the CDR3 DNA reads TGTGCCAGCAGTAACTTGCCCTCTTATGGCTACACCTTC.

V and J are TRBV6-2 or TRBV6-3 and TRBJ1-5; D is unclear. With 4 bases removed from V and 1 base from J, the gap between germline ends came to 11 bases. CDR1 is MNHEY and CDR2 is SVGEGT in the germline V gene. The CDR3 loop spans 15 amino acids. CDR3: CASSWMEGSNQPQHF. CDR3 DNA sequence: TGTGCCAGCAGTTGGATGGAAGGCAGCAATCAGCCCCAGCATTTT.

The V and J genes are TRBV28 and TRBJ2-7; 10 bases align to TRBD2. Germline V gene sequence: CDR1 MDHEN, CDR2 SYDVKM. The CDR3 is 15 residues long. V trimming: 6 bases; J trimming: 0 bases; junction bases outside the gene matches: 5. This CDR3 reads CASRGASGGSYEQYF. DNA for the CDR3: TGTGCCAGCAGAGGAGCTAGCGGGGGCTCCTACGAGCAGTACTTC. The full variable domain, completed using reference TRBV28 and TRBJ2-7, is DVKVTQSSRYLVKRTGEKVFLECVQDMDHENMFWYRQDPGLGLRLIYFSYDVKMKEKGDIPEGYSVSREKKERFSLILESASTNQTSMYLCASRGASGGSYEQYFGPGTRLTVT.

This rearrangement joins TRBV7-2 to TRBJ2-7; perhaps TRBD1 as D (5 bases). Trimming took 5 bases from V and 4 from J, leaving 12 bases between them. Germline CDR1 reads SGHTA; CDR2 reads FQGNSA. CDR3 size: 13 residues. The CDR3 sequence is CASSPGQIYEQYF. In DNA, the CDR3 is TGTGCCAGCAGCCCCGGACAAATATACGAGCAGTACTTC.

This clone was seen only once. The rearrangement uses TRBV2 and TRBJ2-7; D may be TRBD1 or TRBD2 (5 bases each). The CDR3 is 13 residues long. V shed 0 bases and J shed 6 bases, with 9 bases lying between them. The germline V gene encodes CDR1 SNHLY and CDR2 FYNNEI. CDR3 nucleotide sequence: TGTGCCAGCAGTGAAGCAAGAGGGGTCGAGCAGTACTTC. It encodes CASSEARGVEQYF.

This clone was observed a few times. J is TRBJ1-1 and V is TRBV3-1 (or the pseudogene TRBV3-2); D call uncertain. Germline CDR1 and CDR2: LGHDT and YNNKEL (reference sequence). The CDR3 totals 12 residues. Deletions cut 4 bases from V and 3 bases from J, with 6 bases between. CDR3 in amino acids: CASSPGDTEAFF. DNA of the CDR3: TGTGCCAGCAGCCCTGGGGACACTGAAGCTTTCTTT.

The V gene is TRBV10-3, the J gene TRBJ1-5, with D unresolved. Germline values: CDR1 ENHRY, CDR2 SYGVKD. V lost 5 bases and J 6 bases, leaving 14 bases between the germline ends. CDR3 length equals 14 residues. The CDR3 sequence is CAISTRESGQPQHF. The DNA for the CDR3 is TGTGCCATCAGTACCCGGGAGTCGGGTCAGCCCCAGCATTTT.

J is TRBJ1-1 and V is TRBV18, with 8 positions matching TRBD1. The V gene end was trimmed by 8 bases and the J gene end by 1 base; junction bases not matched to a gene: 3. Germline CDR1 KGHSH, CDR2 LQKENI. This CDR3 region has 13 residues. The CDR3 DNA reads TGTGCCAGCCGCGGGACAGGGAACACTGAAGCTTTCTTT. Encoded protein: CASRGTGNTEAFF.

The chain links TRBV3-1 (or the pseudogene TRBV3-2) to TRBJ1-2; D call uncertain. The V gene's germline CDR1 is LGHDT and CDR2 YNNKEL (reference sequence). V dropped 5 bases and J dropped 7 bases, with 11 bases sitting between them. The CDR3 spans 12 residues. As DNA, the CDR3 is TGTGCCAGCAGCTCGATGGGAGGTGGCTACACCTTC. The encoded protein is CASSSMGGGYTF.

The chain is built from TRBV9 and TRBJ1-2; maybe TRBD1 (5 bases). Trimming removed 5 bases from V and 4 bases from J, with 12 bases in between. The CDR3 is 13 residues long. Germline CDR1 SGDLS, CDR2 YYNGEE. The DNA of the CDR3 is TGTGCCAGCAGTAATCAAGGGACCTATGGCTACACCTTC. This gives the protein CASSNQGTYGYTF.

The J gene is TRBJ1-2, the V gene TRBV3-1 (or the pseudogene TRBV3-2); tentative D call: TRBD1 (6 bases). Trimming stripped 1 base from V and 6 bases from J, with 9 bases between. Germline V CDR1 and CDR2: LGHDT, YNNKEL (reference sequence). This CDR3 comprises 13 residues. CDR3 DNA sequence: TGTGCCAGCAGCCAAGTACAGGGCGATGGCTACACCTTC. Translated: CASSQVQGDGYTF.

CDR3 protein: CASSVTEHYGYTF. The CDR3 DNA reads as TGTGCCAGCAGTGTGACTGAACACTATGGCTACACCTTC. The chain employs TRBV2 and TRBJ1-2; unclear D gene. The germline gives CDR1 SNHLY, CDR2 FYNNEI. The CDR3 is made up of 13 amino acids. Trimming shortened V by 4 bases and J by 3 bases, and 9 bases separated the two germline ends.

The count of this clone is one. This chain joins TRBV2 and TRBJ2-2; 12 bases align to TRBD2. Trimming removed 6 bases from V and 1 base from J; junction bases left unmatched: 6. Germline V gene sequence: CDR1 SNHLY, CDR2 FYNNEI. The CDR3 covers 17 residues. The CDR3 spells CASRATSGGRNTGELFF. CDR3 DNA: TGTGCCAGCAGGGCGACTAGCGGGGGTAGGAACACCGGGGAGCTGTTTTTT. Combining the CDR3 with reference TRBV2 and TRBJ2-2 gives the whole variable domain EPEVTQTPSHQVTQMGQEVILRCVPISNHLYFYWYRQILGQKVEFLVSFYNNEISEKSEIFDDQFSVERPDGSNFTLKIRSTKLEDSAMYFCASRATSGGRNTGELFFGEGSRLTVL.